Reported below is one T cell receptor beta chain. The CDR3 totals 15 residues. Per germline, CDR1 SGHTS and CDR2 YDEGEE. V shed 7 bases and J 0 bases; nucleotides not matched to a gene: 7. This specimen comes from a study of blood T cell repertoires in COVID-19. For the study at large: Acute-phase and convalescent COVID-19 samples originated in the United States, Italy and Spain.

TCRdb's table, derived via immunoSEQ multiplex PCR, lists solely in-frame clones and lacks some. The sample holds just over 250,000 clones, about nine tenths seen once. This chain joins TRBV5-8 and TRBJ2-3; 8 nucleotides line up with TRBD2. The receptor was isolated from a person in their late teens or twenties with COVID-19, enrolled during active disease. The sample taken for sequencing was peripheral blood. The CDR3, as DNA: TGTGCCAGCCCCCTCAGCGGGAGTAGCACAGATACGCAGTATTTT. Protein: CASPLSGSSTDTQYF.